This T cell receptor beta chain comes out of a study of identifying expanded T cells in peripheral blood. Study-wide findings and caveats: Differentially abundant clones: 0.95 to 1.5 between replicates, about 16 at about two weeks, over 18 at four.

Germline V gene lookup returns CDR1 DFQATT and CDR2 SNEGSKA (reference sequence). This CDR3 comprises 11 residues. The V and J ends lost 4 bases and 6 bases respectively, with 7 bases between them. Sequenced by immunoSEQ multiplex PCR; TCRdb stores in-frame clones only, minus some. Here the sample spans about 78,000 clones, about four fifths being singletons. This clone has a handful of counts. Its antigen is currently unknown. The receptor comes from a person between 18 and 75 years old in good health. This chain connects TRBV20-1 to TRBJ2-1; D is ambiguous. Material for sequencing was blood. CDR3 region: CSAKWVNEQFF. The CDR3 bases are TGCAGTGCTAAATGGGTCAATGAGCAGTTCTTC.